The next 10 T cell receptor beta chains were all read from a single sample in a study of T-cell memory formation after mild COVID-19. TCRdb reprocessed the 5' RACE reads via MiXCR and lists one record per CDR3 protein. The repertoire consists of about 400,000 distinct CDR3 sequences, with around 17% occurring once and the leading ten covering approximately 21%. Sequencing used PBMCs or a T cell subset sorted from them (not recorded which). These receptors all stem from a man younger than 35 who had mild COVID-19 (a few samples of this study predate the infection). Cell type and time point are not known.

This clonotype turned up a few times. V usage is TRBV28 and J usage is TRBJ1-4; the D is unclear. This CDR3 comprises 14 residues. Germline V gene sequence: CDR1 MDHEN, CDR2 SYDVKM. V shed 2 bases and J shed 1 base, with 5 bases lying between them. In DNA, the CDR3 is TGTGCCAGCAGTTTACCTCGAACTAATGAAAAACTGTTTTTT. Protein: CASSLPRTNEKLFF.

This clonotype was counted only a few times. This rearrangement joins TRBV12-3 or TRBV12-4 to TRBJ2-1; a possible D gene is TRBD1 (6 bases). The CDR3 is 14 residues long. Trimming left V 6 bases short and J 8 bases short, with 17 bases between. The DNA for the CDR3 is TGTGCCAGCAGAAAAACCGGACAGATCGATGAGCAGTTCTTC. This encodes CASRKTGQIDEQFF.

This clonotype turned up a few times. The chain employs TRBV5-5 and TRBJ2-5, with TRBD1 as a possible D gene (6 bases). The CDR3 spans 15 residues. The germline CDR1 and CDR2 sequences are SGHKS and YYEKEE (reference sequence). The V end was cut by 1 base, the J end by 2 bases, with 12 bases between. Here the CDR3 DNA reads TGTGCCAGCAGCTTGACCAGGGGATGGCAAGAGACCCAGTACTTC. Protein product: CASSLTRGWQETQYF.

This clonotype was found a few times. V and J are TRBV3-1 and TRBJ1-2; the D is unclear. V was cut by 1 base and J by 0 bases, with 12 bases left in between. Per the germline V gene, CDR1 is LGHDT and CDR2 is YNNKEL (reference sequence). This CDR3 has 16 residues. CDR3 sequence: CASSQVFSVANYGYTF. The CDR3 coding sequence is TGTGCCAGCAGCCAAGTTTTCTCGGTAGCTAACTATGGCTACACCTTC.

Ten or more counts support this clonotype. The CDR3 loop reads CASSHYGRLAGKETQYF. The CDR3 DNA sequence: TGCGCCAGCAGCCACTACGGGAGACTAGCGGGGAAAGAGACCCAGTACTTC. The chain links TRBV4-3 to TRBJ2-5; 11 nucleotides agree with TRBD2. This CDR3 is built from 17 residues. Germline V lookup: CDR1 LGHNA, CDR2 YSLEER. J gave up 3 bases and V 3 bases, and 9 bases lay outside the gene matches.

The gene calls are TRBV27 and TRBJ2-2; perhaps D is TRBD1 or TRBD2 (6 bases each). The germline gives CDR1 MNHEY, CDR2 SMNVEV (reference sequence). Trimming cost V 4 bases and J 6 bases, with 12 bases left between them. CDR3 length: 14 residues. The CDR3: CASSSGARSGELFF. The DNA of the CDR3 is TGTGCCAGCAGTTCGGGGGCCAGGTCCGGGGAGCTGTTTTTT.

This clonotype was seen only a few times. V gene TRBV12-5 combines with J gene TRBJ2-1; D unclear. CDR1 LGHNT and CDR2 FRNRAP come from the germline V gene. This CDR3 has 10 amino acids. Trimming took off 2 bases at V and 10 bases at J, with 3 bases between the two ends. The CDR3 region has the DNA TGTGCTAGTGGTTTGATCGAGCAGTTCTTC. Its protein product is CASGLIEQFF.

This chain links TRBV6-5 with TRBJ1-6, with D possibly being TRBD1 (5 bases). The CDR3 contains 15 residues. V shed 6 bases and J shed 7 bases, with 16 bases lying between them. CDR1 is MNHEY and CDR2 is SVGAGI in the germline V gene. For the CDR3, the DNA is TGTGCCAGCAGGCCCCAGGGAACGGCGAATTCACCCCTCCACTTT. It codes for CASRPQGTANSPLHF.

This chain links TRBV30 with TRBJ2-7, with 7 bases fitting TRBD1. The germline CDR1 and CDR2 sequences are GTSNPN and SVGIG (reference sequence). V lost 2 bases to trimming and J lost 3 bases; unmatched junction nucleotides: 7. The CDR3 contains 14 residues. CDR3 protein: CAWSPQGVDYEQYF. The CDR3 bases are TGTGCCTGGAGTCCCCAGGGGGTGGACTACGAGCAGTACTTC.

This clonotype came up a few times. DNA of the CDR3: TGTGCCAGCAGCCAAGGTACCCGGCAAGAGACCCAGTACTTC. This translates into CASSQGTRQETQYF. The chain recombines TRBV3-1 with TRBJ2-5; the D is unclear. The CDR3 is made up of 14 amino acids. The germline V gene has CDR1 LGHDT and CDR2 YNNKEL (reference sequence). Trimming removed 1 base from V and 2 bases from J, with 8 bases in between.